The 25 T cell receptor beta chains below come from one sample, sequenced in a study of T cell responses to AZD1222 COVID-19 vaccine. Libraries were prepared by immunoSEQ multiplex PCR; TCRdb keeps only in-frame clonotypes and omits some of them. The table lists about 97,000 clones, approximately 91% of them singletons. The sequences come from peripheral blood, collected on day 0 of AZD1222 vaccination. The receptor set was obtained from an adult in good health.

J is TRBJ2-2 and V is TRBV6-6; D is possibly TRBD1 (6 bases). V was pared by 6 bases and J by 1 base, with 9 bases between. The CDR3 contains 14 residues. Per germline, CDR1 MNHNY and CDR2 SVGAGI (reference sequence). DNA for the CDR3: TGTGCCAGCAGAACGGACAGGAACACCGGGGAGCTGTTTTTT. It yields the protein CASRTDRNTGELFF.

The V gene is TRBV28, the J gene TRBJ1-2, with 9 bases fitting TRBD1. CDR3 length: 16 residues. The germline gives CDR1 MDHEN, CDR2 SYDVKM. The V and J ends lost 3 bases and 0 bases, in that order; junction bases with no gene match: 5. The CDR3: CASSLSGTGTNYGYTF. CDR3 nucleotides: TGTGCCAGCAGTTTGTCCGGGACAGGGACTAACTATGGCTACACCTTC.

The chain employs TRBV18 and TRBJ1-1, with TRBD1 as a possible D gene (5 bases). This CDR3 is built from 15 residues. V was cut by 1 base and J by 5 bases, with 14 bases left in between. In germline, CDR1 is KGHSH, CDR2 LQKENI. In DNA form, the CDR3 reads TGTGCCAGCTCACCACGTTTTCAGGGTGGGACTGAAGCTTTCTTT. Translating it yields CASSPRFQGGTEAFF.

The rearrangement uses TRBV5-1 and TRBJ2-1; D remains ambiguous. Trimming pared 2 bases from V and 1 base from J, leaving 7 bases between. Germline V CDR1 and CDR2: SGHRS, YFSETQ. This CDR3 region has 14 residues. The CDR3 spells CASSFTWSYNEQFF. For the CDR3, the DNA is TGCGCCAGCAGCTTCACCTGGTCCTACAATGAGCAGTTCTTC.

CDR3 bases: TGTGCCAGCAGCTTAGTACGGACGGCCAGCTCCTATAATTCACCCCTCCACTTT. Translation: CASSLVRTASSYNSPLHF. The genes are TRBV11-2 and TRBJ1-6, with D uncertain. V was cut by 1 base and J by 0 bases, with 13 bases left in between. The CDR3 spans 18 residues. Germline V gene lookup returns CDR1 SGHAT and CDR2 FQNNGV. The full variable domain, completed using reference TRBV11-2 and TRBJ1-6, is EAGVAQSPRYKIIEKRQSVAFWCNPISGHATLYWYQQILGQGPKLLIQFQNNGVVDDSQLPKDRFSAERLKGVDSTLKIQPAKLEDSAVYLCASSLVRTASSYNSPLHFGNGTRLTVT.

The rearrangement uses TRBV4-1 and TRBJ1-5; D uncertain. Germline values: CDR1 MGHRA, CDR2 YSYEKL. This CDR3 spans 13 amino acids. V gave up 1 base and J gave up 3 bases, with 4 bases separating them. The CDR3 DNA is TGCGCCAGCAGCCAAGGAAACAATCAGCCCCAGCATTTT. It encodes CASSQGNNQPQHF.

The V call is TRBV5-4, the J call TRBJ1-3, with D unclear. CDR1 and CDR2 from the germline V gene are SGHNT and YYREEE (reference sequence). This CDR3 spans 15 amino acids. Trimming stripped 3 bases from V and 0 bases from J, with 10 bases between. CDR3 residues: CASSSRTDSGNTIYF. In nucleotides, the CDR3 is TGTGCCAGCAGCTCCCGGACTGACTCTGGAAACACCATATATTTT.

J is TRBJ1-1 and V is TRBV7-2; D is undetermined. Per the germline V gene, CDR1 is SGHTA and CDR2 is FQGNSA. The CDR3 is 13 residues long. V was clipped by 5 bases and J by 2 bases, with 9 bases between them. CDR3 region: CASSQQRNTEAFF. CDR3 nucleotides: TGTGCCAGCAGCCAACAGCGAAACACTGAAGCTTTCTTT.

The chain carries TRBV7-9 and TRBJ2-5; D unresolved. This CDR3 is 14 amino acids long. Germline loops: CDR1 SEHNR, CDR2 FQNEAQ (reference sequence). V was clipped by 1 base and J by 5 bases, with 11 bases between them. The CDR3 spells CASSLGVESETQYF. In nucleotides, the CDR3 is TGTGCCAGCAGCTTAGGCGTGGAATCGGAGACCCAGTACTTC.

This CDR3 is CASSPGHSTDTQYF. The CDR3, as DNA: TGTGCCAGCAGTCCTGGACATAGCACAGATACGCAGTATTTT. V gene TRBV28 combines with J gene TRBJ2-3, with D perhaps TRBD1 (5 bases). V dropped 5 bases and J dropped 0 bases, with 9 bases sitting between them. Germline V gene data show CDR1 as MDHEN and CDR2 as SYDVKM. The CDR3 spans 14 residues.

The chain recombines TRBV6-5 with TRBJ1-3, with D perhaps matching TRBD1 (5 bases). CDR1 is MNHEY and CDR2 is SVGAGI in the germline V gene. The V and J ends lost 6 bases and 0 bases respectively, with 12 bases between them. The CDR3 has 15 amino acids. The CDR3 nucleotides are TGTGCCAGCAGGGGGGGACGGAACTCTGGAAACACCATATATTTT. Translated: CASRGGRNSGNTIYF.

This chain links TRBV5-1 with TRBJ2-7, with 7 positions matching TRBD1. Germline lookup yields CDR1 SGHRS and CDR2 YFSETQ. The V and J ends lost 1 base and 4 bases, in that order; junction bases with no gene match: 5. This CDR3 has 14 residues. This CDR3 reads CASSLLQGQYEQYF. The CDR3 DNA reads as TGCGCCAGCAGCTTGCTACAGGGGCAATACGAGCAGTACTTC.

This sequence joins TRBV11-2 and TRBJ2-6, with D perhaps assigned TRBD1 or TRBD2 (5 bases each). V dropped 3 bases and J dropped 0 bases, with 15 bases sitting between them. The CDR3 runs 18 residues. Germline CDR1 reads SGHAT; CDR2 reads FQNNGV. In DNA, the CDR3 is TGTGCCAGCAGCTTGGGAGCAGGGAGCTACTCTGGGGCCAACGTCCTGACTTTC. It codes for CASSLGAGSYSGANVLTF.

The chain is built from TRBV21-1 and TRBJ1-6; the DNA was not used to check the table's D call, TRBD1. TRBV21-1 corresponds to a pseudogene. The CDR3 has 16 residues. CDR3 sequence: CASSKARTAYNSPLHF. In DNA, the CDR3 is TGTGCCAGCAGCAAAGCTCGGACAGCCTATAATTCACCCCTCCACTTT.

The chain is built from TRBV27 and TRBJ1-5; a possible D gene is TRBD1 (6 bases). Trimming took off 4 bases at V and 5 bases at J, with 6 bases between the two ends. The CDR3 spans 12 residues. In germline, CDR1 is MNHEY, CDR2 SMNVEV (reference sequence). CDR3 region: CASSSGDQPQHF. The CDR3, as DNA: TGTGCCAGCAGTTCAGGGGATCAGCCCCAGCATTTT.

This clone was recorded once. The J gene is TRBJ1-4, the V gene TRBV5-8, with D perhaps TRBD1 (5 bases). CDR3 length equals 16 residues. Trimming removed 5 bases from V and 3 bases from J, with 17 bases in between. Germline V gives CDR1 SGHTS, CDR2 YDEGEE. The CDR3 loop is CASSSLVGDPNEKLFF. CDR3 in DNA: TGTGCCAGCAGTTCGCTAGTGGGGGACCCTAATGAAAAACTGTTTTTT.

The chain has TRBV7-9 and TRBJ1-6; TRBD1 aligns across 8 bases. V trimming: 1 base; J trimming: 7 bases; junction bases outside the gene matches: 3. CDR1 and CDR2 (germline): SEHNR, FQNEAQ (reference sequence). The CDR3 consists of 15 residues. This CDR3 reads CASSLGTGLNSPLHF. In DNA, the CDR3 is TGTGCCAGCAGCTTAGGGACAGGGCTAAATTCACCCCTCCACTTT.

The rearrangement joins TRBV28 to TRBJ1-4; possible D gene TRBD1, 5 bases. Germline V CDR1 and CDR2: MDHEN, SYDVKM. Trimming pared 5 bases from V and 5 bases from J, leaving 9 bases between. The CDR3 extends over 13 amino acids. CDR3 in amino acids: CASSRQLNEKLFF. The CDR3 DNA reads as TGTGCCAGCAGTAGACAGTTAAATGAAAAACTGTTTTTT.

The chain joins TRBV6-5 to TRBJ1-4; 8 bases match TRBD1. After removal of 5 bases from V and 7 bases from J, the junction contained 6 bases not matched to a gene. CDR3 length equals 14 residues. Germline CDR1 and CDR2: MNHEY and SVGAGI. In nucleotides, the CDR3 is TGTGCCAGCAGTCTCGACAGGGGCGTTGAAAAACTGTTTTTT. Protein: CASSLDRGVEKLFF.

This chain links TRBV6-5 with TRBJ1-2; maybe TRBD1 (5 bases). Germline values: CDR1 MNHEY, CDR2 SVGAGI. V gave up 6 bases and J gave up 2 bases, with 7 bases separating them. This CDR3 has 12 residues. The CDR3 spells CASRRDNYGYTF. In DNA, the CDR3 is TGTGCCAGCAGGAGGGACAACTATGGCTACACCTTC.

The rearrangement joins TRBV9 to TRBJ2-3, with 9 positions matching TRBD2. The CDR3 sequence is 15 residues long. The trim removed 4 bases at V and 4 bases at J, leaving 7 bases unmatched. CDR1 is SGDLS and CDR2 is YYNGEE in the germline V gene. The CDR3 DNA reads as TGTGCCAGCAGCCCTAGCGGGGTAGGCGCAGATACGCAGTATTTT. It translates to CASSPSGVGADTQYF.

The chain uses TRBV9 and TRBJ2-7; D perhaps matches TRBD1 (6 bases). The CDR3 totals 14 residues. V dropped 5 bases and J dropped 7 bases, with 19 bases sitting between them. Per germline, CDR1 SGDLS and CDR2 YYNGEE. CDR3 nucleotides: TGTGCCAGCAGTTTTACCTCGGACCAGGGGGAGCAGTACTTC. Its protein is CASSFTSDQGEQYF.

J is TRBJ1-1 and V is TRBV30; D is unresolved. Germline V lookup: CDR1 GTSNPN, CDR2 SVGIG (reference sequence). The CDR3 loop spans 11 amino acids. With 2 bases removed from V and 8 bases from J, the gap between germline ends came to 9 bases. Here the CDR3 reads CAWSLTREAFF. Here the CDR3 DNA reads TGTGCCTGGAGTTTGACCCGAGAAGCTTTCTTT. The complete variable domain, with remaining parts taken from reference TRBV30 and TRBJ1-1, reads SQTIHQWPATLVQPVGSPLSLECTVEGTSNPNLYWYRQAAGRGLQLLFYSVGIGQISSEVPQNLSASRPQDRQFILSSKKLLLSDSGFYLCAWSLTREAFFGQGTRLTVV.

This clone was observed a handful of times. The rearrangement uses TRBV6-5 and TRBJ1-1; 8 nucleotides agree with TRBD1. Germline V gene lookup returns CDR1 MNHEY and CDR2 SVGAGI. This CDR3 spans 14 amino acids. V lost 5 bases to trimming and J lost 4 bases; unmatched junction nucleotides: 6. This CDR3 is CASSQLQGATEAFF. CDR3 bases: TGTGCCAGCAGTCAACTTCAGGGGGCCACTGAAGCTTTCTTT.

This chain connects TRBV5-1 to TRBJ2-7, with D possibly matching TRBD1 (5 bases). Trimming removed 2 bases from V and 3 bases from J, with 6 bases in between. Looked up from germline, CDR1 is SGHRS and CDR2 is YFSETQ. CDR3 length equals 12 residues. The CDR3 DNA sequence: TGCGCCAGCAGCTTTGACAGCTACGAGCAGTACTTC. It is translated as CASSFDSYEQYF.